This TCR beta chain was sequenced in a study of a mutant IDH1 vaccine in newly diagnosed glioma. Overall study: Treated patients, averaging roughly 40 years, were 62.5% male and around 40% female. Previous care, which was radiotherapy, temozolomide, or both, most often involved both.

A word on this clone: No antigen is known for it.

Profiled with immunoSEQ multiplex PCR; TCRdb holds only in-frame clones, not every one. The data contain roughly 86,000 clones, just under 90% of them singletons. This sample's time point: week 47, end of study. Doses comprised 300 ug of mutant IDH1 20-mer peptide each, plus topical imiquimod. Each patient was administered eight vaccinations, scheduled in weeks 1, 3, 5, 7, 11, 15, 19 and 23. Diagnosis in the donors showed new WHO grade 3 or 4 astrocytomas that were IDH1-mutant and ATRX-lost. This CDR3 is built from 14 residues. CDR1 and CDR2 (germline): KGHSH, LQKENI. Deletions cut 5 bases from V and 3 bases from J, with 14 bases between.

The chain is built from TRBV18 and TRBJ2-7; D may be TRBD1 or TRBD2 (5 bases each). The TCR comes from a woman in her forties or fifties with glioma. The material sequenced was PBMCs, taken from a glioma patient whose treatment included an IDH1 peptide vaccine. CDR3 sequence: CASSVRDGNYEQYF. The CDR3 DNA sequence: TGTGCCAGCTCAGTCCGGGACGGTAACTACGAGCAGTACTTC.